Following are 30 T cell receptor beta chains from one sample sequenced in a study of blood T cells in healthy people across ages. Then a second PCR, running roughly 6 to 11 cycles, was carried out with a sample-barcoded 5' primer and a J-beta primer mix. TCRdb re-analysed the 5' RACE reads in MiXCR, keeping a single row per CDR3 protein. The sample gives hundreds of thousands of distinct CDR3 sequences, approximately 40% of which show up once; around 30% is in the top ten. Specimen: blood. All receptors come from a man at least 80 years old in good health.

This clonotype came up a few times. V is TRBV6-6 and J is TRBJ1-1; 9 bases are a match to TRBD1. Unmatched junction bases numbered 6, after V lost 2 bases and J lost 8 bases. Germline CDR1 is MNHNY and CDR2 is SVGAGI (reference sequence). The CDR3 totals 14 residues. CDR3 amino acids: CASSYEGTGPEAFF. CDR3 DNA sequence: TGTGCCAGCAGTTACGAGGGGACAGGGCCAGAAGCTTTCTTT.

This clonotype was seen repeatedly, ten times or more. The V call is TRBV18, the J call TRBJ2-3; tentatively, D is TRBD1 (6 bases). Germline assignment: CDR1 KGHSH and CDR2 LQKENI. The V and J ends lost 3 bases and 0 bases respectively, with 13 bases between them. The CDR3 sequence is 16 residues long. CDR3: CASSPRQDNSTDTQYF. CDR3 nucleotide sequence: TGTGCCAGCTCACCGCGACAGGACAACAGCACAGATACGCAGTATTTT. Supplemented by reference TRBV18 and TRBJ2-3, the full variable domain reads NAGVMQNPRHLVRRRGQEARLRCSPMKGHSHVYWYRQLPEEGLKFMVYLQKENIIDESGMPKERFSAEFPKEGPSILRIQQVVRGDSAAYFCASSPRQDNSTDTQYFGPGTRLTVL.

The gene calls are TRBV29-1 and TRBJ1-2, with D unresolved. The V end was cut by 5 bases, the J end by 2 bases, with 9 bases between. The CDR3 runs 12 residues. Germline V gene lookup returns CDR1 SQVTM and CDR2 ANQGSEA. CDR3 nucleotides: TGCAGCGTTTGGTCAGGAAACTATGGCTACACCTTC. Amino acid sequence: CSVWSGNYGYTF.

The rearrangement links TRBV18 to TRBJ2-1; D unclear. This CDR3 region has 12 residues. V dropped 3 bases and J dropped 9 bases, with 9 bases sitting between them. CDR1 and CDR2 from the germline V gene are KGHSH and LQKENI. The CDR3 spells CASSPATVEQFF. CDR3 coding DNA: TGTGCCAGCTCACCGGCGACGGTTGAGCAGTTCTTC. The complete variable domain, with remaining parts taken from reference TRBV18 and TRBJ2-1, reads NAGVMQNPRHLVRRRGQEARLRCSPMKGHSHVYWYRQLPEEGLKFMVYLQKENIIDESGMPKERFSAEFPKEGPSILRIQQVVRGDSAAYFCASSPATVEQFFGPGTRLTVL.

The chain combines TRBV11-2 with TRBJ2-2; D not resolved. CDR1 SGHAT and CDR2 FQNNGV come from the germline V gene. The CDR3 loop spans 15 amino acids. Trimming took 0 bases from V and 2 from J, leaving 7 bases between them. CDR3 in DNA: TGTGCCAGCAGCTTAGATAGTCTTAACACCGGGGAGCTGTTTTTT. Its protein product is CASSLDSLNTGELFF.

J is TRBJ2-3 and V is TRBV7-2; D gene unclear. The V end lost 5 bases, the J end lost 6 bases, and 15 bases lay between the germline ends. Germline V gives CDR1 SGHTA, CDR2 FQGNSA. This CDR3 contains 14 residues. This CDR3 reads CASSLEVDVDTQYF. Here the CDR3 DNA reads TGTGCCAGCAGCCTCGAGGTGGACGTGGATACGCAGTATTTT.

Comment on this clonotype: A much larger clone differs from this one at a single base, so this may be a read error. J is TRBJ2-1 and V is TRBV7-2; maybe TRBD1 (5 bases). V was trimmed by 1 base and J by 10 bases, leaving 11 bases between them. There are 13 residues in the CDR3. The germline gives CDR1 SGHTA, CDR2 FQGNSA. The DNA of the CDR3 is TGTGCCAGCAGCTTAGGCAGGGCGAAGGAGCAGTTCTTC. Its protein product is CASSLGRAKEQFF.

This rearrangement joins TRBV20-1 to TRBJ2-4; 11 bases match TRBD2. This CDR3 region has 20 residues. J gave up 0 bases and V 0 bases, and 13 bases lay outside the gene matches. From germline, CDR1 is DFQATT and CDR2 SNEGSKA (reference sequence). CDR3 in amino acids: CSARDGGLAAFPLAKNIQYF. DNA of the CDR3: TGCAGTGCTAGAGATGGGGGACTAGCGGCGTTCCCCCTAGCCAAAAACATTCAGTACTTC.

V usage is TRBV6-1 and J usage is TRBJ1-2, with TRBD1 identical over 9 bases. The ends lost 5 bases at V and 9 bases at J; junction bases unmatched: 13. CDR1 MNHNS and CDR2 SASEGT come from the germline V gene. The CDR3 is 15 residues long. The CDR3 region is CASSSGTGSGISYTF. As DNA, the CDR3 is TGTGCCAGCAGTTCCGGGACAGGGTCCGGTATAAGCTACACCTTC.

This clonotype came up a few times. V and J are TRBV2 and TRBJ1-2; D call uncertain. Germline V lookup: CDR1 SNHLY, CDR2 FYNNEI. The CDR3 totals 13 residues. V was cut by 2 bases and J by 3 bases, with 7 bases left in between. The CDR3 DNA reads as TGTGCCAGCAGTGAACAGACCTACTATGGCTACACCTTC. Its translation: CASSEQTYYGYTF. Full variable domain (remainder filled in from reference TRBV2 and TRBJ1-2): EPEVTQTPSHQVTQMGQEVILRCVPISNHLYFYWYRQILGQKVEFLVSFYNNEISEKSEIFDDQFSVERPDGSNFTLKIRSTKLEDSAMYFCASSEQTYYGYTFGSGTRLTVV.

This clonotype was counted many times. J is TRBJ2-7 and V is TRBV25-1, with a possible D match to TRBD1 (6 bases). The germline V and J ends were trimmed by 5 bases and 0 bases, with 8 bases remaining between them. This CDR3 comprises 13 residues. Germline assignment: CDR1 MGHDK and CDR2 SYGVNS. The CDR3 DNA sequence: TGTGCCAGCAGTCAACAGGGCTCCTACGAGCAGTACTTC. Translation: CASSQQGSYEQYF.

The chain couples TRBV11-3 to TRBJ2-3; no clear D gene. V lost 5 bases to trimming and J lost 1 base, with 7 bases between them. Germline V lookup: CDR1 SGHNT, CDR2 YENEEA. The CDR3 length is 13 residues. The CDR3 loop reads CASSARRTDTQYF. The CDR3 DNA reads TGTGCCAGCAGCGCCCGGCGCACAGATACGCAGTATTTT.

The V gene is TRBV20-1, the J gene TRBJ2-1, with 10 nucleotides matching TRBD2. The J segment lost 7 bases and the V segment lost 5 bases, leaving 8 bases of the junction unmatched. The length of the CDR3 is 14 residues. CDR1 and CDR2 (germline): DFQATT, SNEGSKA (reference sequence). The CDR3 here is CSAPLAGVSNEQFF. The CDR3 DNA sequence: TGCAGTGCTCCTCTAGCGGGAGTATCAAATGAGCAGTTCTTC.

This clonotype came up once. A single base separates this from a much larger clone, so it may be a read error. The chain couples TRBV5-6 to TRBJ2-1; a possible D gene is TRBD2 (5 bases). This CDR3 spans 13 amino acids. From germline, CDR1 is SGHDT and CDR2 YYEEEE. CDR3 amino acids: CASSSQRVAERFF. In DNA form, the CDR3 reads TGTGCCAGCAGCTCCCAGAGGGTCGCTGAGCGGTTCTTC.

This clonotype occurred many times. This chain connects TRBV4-3 to TRBJ2-3, with TRBD2 matching 11 bases. Germline trimming cut 1 base from V and 2 bases from J; bases unmatched to any gene: 8. Germline lookup yields CDR1 LGHNA and CDR2 YSLEER. This CDR3 has 18 amino acids. DNA for the CDR3: TGCGCCAGCAGCCAAGGATATTTGACTAGCGGGATCACAGATACGCAGTATTTT. This codes for CASSQGYLTSGITDTQYF.

This clonotype was counted only a few times. The gene calls are TRBV7-3 and TRBJ1-1, with a tentative D call TRBD1 (6 bases). The CDR3 has 15 amino acids. Trimming took 1 base from V and 6 from J, leaving 15 bases between them. The germline V gene encodes CDR1 SGHTA and CDR2 FQGTGA. The CDR3 sequence: CASSLMAGEKSEAFF. For the CDR3, the DNA is TGTGCCAGCAGCTTAATGGCAGGGGAGAAGTCTGAAGCTTTCTTT.

V gene TRBV7-2 combines with J gene TRBJ1-2; possibly TRBD1 for D (6 bases). This CDR3 spans 15 amino acids. V dropped 1 base and J dropped 2 bases, with 11 bases sitting between them. Germline CDR1 is SGHTA and CDR2 is FQGNSA. The CDR3 nucleotides are TGTGCCAGCAGCTTAGAGGGGGGACGGAACTATGGCTACACCTTC. Translation gives CASSLEGGRNYGYTF.

The V gene is TRBV20-1, the J gene TRBJ2-1; no definite D call. The CDR3 consists of 13 residues. V was shortened by 0 bases and J by 0 bases, with 3 bases between the two germline ends. The germline gives CDR1 DFQATT, CDR2 SNEGSKA (reference sequence). Here the CDR3 reads CSARESSYNEQFF. In DNA form, the CDR3 reads TGCAGTGCTAGAGAGAGCTCCTACAATGAGCAGTTCTTC.

The rearrangement joins TRBV20-1 to TRBJ2-3; 9 bases line up with TRBD2. CDR3 size: 14 residues. Germline values: CDR1 DFQATT, CDR2 SNEGSKA (reference sequence). V dropped 1 base and J dropped 5; count of bases not matched to a gene: 4. The chain's CDR3 is CSARGGRAVDTQYF. The CDR3 nucleotides read TGCAGTGCTAGAGGCGGGAGGGCCGTAGATACGCAGTATTTT.

CDR3 residues: CASSRSGTGPYEQYF. The DNA of the CDR3 is TGTGCCAGCAGCCGAAGCGGGACAGGGCCCTACGAGCAGTACTTC. This chain uses TRBV28 with TRBJ2-7, with 9 bases lining up with TRBD1. The CDR3 runs 15 residues. Losses at the gene ends were 6 bases for V and 2 bases for J; bases not matched to a gene: 8. Germline V gene data show CDR1 as MDHEN and CDR2 as SYDVKM.

This clonotype was found many times. A junction boundary mismatches the germline segment, possibly from a read error. This rearrangement joins TRBV7-7 to TRBJ2-5; perhaps TRBD1 as D (6 bases). Per the germline V gene, CDR1 is SSHAT and CDR2 is FNYEAQ (reference sequence). The CDR3 totals 15 residues. CDR3 loop: CASSSEGTPGETQYF. The DNA for the CDR3 is TGTGCTAGCAGCTCCGAGGGGACACCAGGGGAGACCCAGTACTTC.

This clonotype has more than one count but fewer than ten. Given a much more abundant clone one base away, this may be a read error. CDR3: CASGSDRGPGQYF. CDR3 nucleotide sequence: TGTGCCAGCGGTTCGGACAGGGGACCGGGGCAGTACTTC. The chain carries TRBV12-3 or TRBV12-4 and TRBJ2-5; 9 bases fit TRBD1. The length of the CDR3 is 13 residues. J lost 11 bases, V lost 8 bases, and 12 bases had no gene match.

The chain joins TRBV7-2 to TRBJ2-5; D not resolved. The V end lost 0 bases, the J end lost 3 bases, and 17 bases lay between the germline ends. This CDR3 spans 17 amino acids. Germline loops: CDR1 SGHTA, CDR2 FQGNSA. CDR3 loop: CASSLAPGSSMEETQYF. In DNA, the CDR3 is TGTGCCAGCAGCTTAGCCCCAGGTTCATCGATGGAAGAGACCCAGTACTTC.

This clonotype was recorded only once. This chain joins TRBV20-1 and TRBJ1-2; D gene uncertain. Between the trimmed V and J ends, which lost 6 bases and 4 bases, there was a span of 9 bases. CDR3 length equals 11 residues. Germline CDR1 reads DFQATT; CDR2 reads SNEGSKA (reference sequence). The CDR3 nucleotides read TGCAGTGCAAAAGCGACCTATGGCTACACCTTC. It specifies CSAKATYGYTF.

The V and J genes are TRBV7-2 and TRBJ2-1; TRBD1 matches at 7 bases. The better agreement between TRBJ2-7 and the DNA end casts doubt on the J call. From germline, CDR1 is SGHTA and CDR2 FQGNSA. The CDR3 runs 14 residues. The CDR3 spells CASSRTGQTYEQYF. Written as DNA, the CDR3 is TGTGCCAGCAGCCGAACGGGACAGACCTACGAGCAGTACTTC.

This clonotype showed up just a few times. This chain links TRBV6-2 or TRBV6-3 with TRBJ2-4; D gene ambiguous. CDR1 and CDR2 from the germline V gene are MNHEY and SVGEGT. The CDR3 contains 16 residues. Deletions cut 2 bases from V and 0 bases from J, with 11 bases between. CDR3 in amino acids: CASSYLGTLAKNIQYF. CDR3 coding DNA: TGTGCCAGCAGTTACCTGGGCACCCTAGCCAAAAACATTCAGTACTTC.

V usage is TRBV20-1 and J usage is TRBJ1-1; TRBD1 might be the D (5 bases). Germline V gene lookup returns CDR1 DFQATT and CDR2 SNEGSKA (reference sequence). This CDR3 contains 12 residues. The V gene lost 7 bases and the J gene lost 1 base, with 10 bases spanning the gap. For the CDR3, the DNA is TGCAGTGTCAAGGGGCCGAACACTGAAGCTTTCTTT. Amino acid sequence: CSVKGPNTEAFF.

This sequence joins TRBV12-3 or TRBV12-4 and TRBJ2-6, with D possibly matching TRBD2 (6 bases). This CDR3 is built from 15 residues. Trimming shortened V by 6 bases and J by 4 bases, and 13 bases separated the two germline ends. The chain's CDR3 is CASSTGTLGANVLTF. The DNA of the CDR3 is TGTGCCAGCAGCACCGGGACTCTCGGGGCCAACGTCCTGACTTTC.

This clonotype was observed a handful of times. The chain combines TRBV29-1 with TRBJ1-2; no reliable D call. V gave up 7 bases and J gave up 7 bases, with 13 bases separating them. The CDR3 is made up of 11 amino acids. Germline V gene lookup returns CDR1 SQVTM and CDR2 ANQGSEA. CDR3 residues: CSAASDFGYTF. The CDR3 nucleotides read TGCAGCGCAGCGTCTGACTTTGGCTACACCTTC.

This clonotype was picked up a small number of times. The chain combines TRBV12-3 or TRBV12-4 with TRBJ2-5, with D possibly matching TRBD1 (5 bases). The CDR3 totals 13 residues. With 6 bases removed from V and 5 bases from J, the gap between germline ends came to 13 bases. CDR3 amino acids: CASSIRDWETQYF. The CDR3 DNA sequence: TGTGCCAGCAGCATCAGGGATTGGGAGACCCAGTACTTC.